A selection of T cell receptor beta chains follows, all from one sample in a study of blood T cell repertoires in COVID-19. TCRdb's table, derived via immunoSEQ multiplex PCR, lists solely in-frame clones and lacks some. The table lists under 150,000 clones, over 75% of them singletons, with 9.7% in the top ten. What was sequenced was peripheral blood. The origin of the receptors is a man between 35 and 55 years old with active or convalescent COVID-19. CDR3s include the opening cysteine and the closing phenylalanine or tryptophan. A D gene is named only where the DNA matches it firmly. Expanded clones are given a class, and other clones once, few, many or no size at all.

v_call	j_call	clone_size	d_call	cdr3_nt	cdr3_aa
TRBV4-2	TRBJ1-4	NA	TRBD1	TGTGCCAGCAGCCAGGACAGGGGCACTAATGAAAAACTGTTTTTT	CASSQDRGTNEKLFF
TRBV20-1	TRBJ1-1	NA	NA	TGCAGTGCCCTTCGTAGCGTTGAAGCTTTCTTT	CSALRSVEAFF
TRBV6-5	TRBJ2-7	NA	TRBD2	TGTGCCGGAGCTAGCGGACAATCCTACGAGCAGTACTTC	CAGASGQSYEQYF
TRBV7-9	TRBJ2-7	once	TRBD1	TGTGCCAGCAGCTTAGCTGGGACAGGACAATACGAGCAGTACTTC	CASSLAGTGQYEQYF
TRBV20-1	TRBJ2-5	NA	TRBD1	TGCAGTTTACAGGGGCCGAAGACCCAGTACTTC	CSLQGPKTQYF
TRBV11-2	TRBJ1-1	NA	NA	TGTGCCAGCAGCTTAGACTCGCAGATAGAAGCTTTCTTT	CASSLDSQIEAFF
TRBV5-4	TRBJ2-7	NA	NA	TGTGCCAGCAGCTTGGGCCCTCTAAGCTCCTACGAGCAGTACTTC	CASSLGPLSSYEQYF
TRBV30	TRBJ2-5	once	TRBD2	TGTGCCTGGAGTCCTAGCGGGGGTTTAGAGACCCAGTACTTC	CAWSPSGGLETQYF
TRBV5-8	TRBJ1-5	NA	TRBD1	TGTGCCAGCAGCTTTCGGACAGGGGGCTTGAGTCAGCCCCAGCATTTT	CASSFRTGGLSQPQHF
TRBV3-1/TRBV3-2	TRBJ2-3	once	NA	TGTGCCAGCAGCCAGGGCAGGCTCGTTACGCAGTATTTT	CASSQGRLVTQYF
TRBV6-6	TRBJ1-5	NA	NA	TGTGCCAGCAGTTTCTCAGAGAGCAATCAGCCCCAGCATTTT	CASSFSESNQPQHF
TRBV30	TRBJ1-5	NA	NA	TGTGCCTGGAGTGTACAAGAAAATCAGCCCCAGCATTTT	CAWSVQENQPQHF
TRBV19	TRBJ1-4	NA	NA	TGTGCCAGCACCCCGGAGGGGAGAGGGGAAAAACTGTTTTTT	CASTPEGRGEKLFF
TRBV29-1	TRBJ2-5	NA	TRBD2	TGCAGCGCTCAGACCGACAGCGGGGGAAAAGAGACCCAGTACTTC	CSAQTDSGGKETQYF